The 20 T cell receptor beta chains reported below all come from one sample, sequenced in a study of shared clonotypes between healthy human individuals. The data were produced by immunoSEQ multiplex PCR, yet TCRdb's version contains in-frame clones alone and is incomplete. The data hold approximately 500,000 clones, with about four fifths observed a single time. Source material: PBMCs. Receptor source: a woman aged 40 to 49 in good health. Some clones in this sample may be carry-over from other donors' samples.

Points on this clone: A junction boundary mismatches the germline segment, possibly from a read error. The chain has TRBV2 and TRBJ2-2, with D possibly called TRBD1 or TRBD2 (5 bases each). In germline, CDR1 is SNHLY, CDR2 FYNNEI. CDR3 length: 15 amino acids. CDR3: CASSGVAGNAGELFF. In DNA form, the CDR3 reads TGTGCCAGCAGCGGGGTTGCAGGGAACGCCGGGGAGCTGTTTTTT.

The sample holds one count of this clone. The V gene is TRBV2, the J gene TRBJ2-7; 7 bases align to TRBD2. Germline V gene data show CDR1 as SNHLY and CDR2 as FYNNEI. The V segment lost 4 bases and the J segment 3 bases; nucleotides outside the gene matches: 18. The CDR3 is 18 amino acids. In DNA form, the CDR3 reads TGTGCCAGCAGTGTCTATCGTCTACCGGGACTACCACTCTACGAGCAGTACTTC. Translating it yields CASSVYRLPGLPLYEQYF.

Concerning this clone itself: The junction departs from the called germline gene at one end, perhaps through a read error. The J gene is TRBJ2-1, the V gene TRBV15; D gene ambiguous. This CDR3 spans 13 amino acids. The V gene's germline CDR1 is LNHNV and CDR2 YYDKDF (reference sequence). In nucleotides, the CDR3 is TGTGCCACCAGCAGAGACTATTACAGTGAGCAGTTCTTC. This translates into CATSRDYYSEQFF.

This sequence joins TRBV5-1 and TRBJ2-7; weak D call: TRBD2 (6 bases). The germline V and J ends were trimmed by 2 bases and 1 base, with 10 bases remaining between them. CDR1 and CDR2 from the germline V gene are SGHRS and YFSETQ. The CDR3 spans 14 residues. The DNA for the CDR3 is TGCGCCAGCAGCTTAGGAGGGCCTTCCTACGAGCAGTACTTC. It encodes CASSLGGPSYEQYF.

The CDR3 DNA is TGTGCCAGCAGTTACGATGGAAGTGCTAGCTTGAACGAGCAGTACTTC. Translation gives CASSYDGSASLNEQYF. V and J are TRBV6-5 and TRBJ2-5; TRBD2 might be the D (5 bases). The DNA matches TRBJ2-7 better at its end, which makes the J call doubtful. Germline V gene data show CDR1 as MNHEY and CDR2 as SVGAGI. CDR3 length: 16 residues.

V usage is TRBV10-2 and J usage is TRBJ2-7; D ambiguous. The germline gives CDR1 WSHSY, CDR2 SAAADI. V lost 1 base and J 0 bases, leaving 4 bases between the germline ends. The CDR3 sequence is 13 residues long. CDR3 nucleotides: TGCGCCAGCAGTGAGTACAGCTCCTACGAGCAGTACTTC. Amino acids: CASSEYSSYEQYF.

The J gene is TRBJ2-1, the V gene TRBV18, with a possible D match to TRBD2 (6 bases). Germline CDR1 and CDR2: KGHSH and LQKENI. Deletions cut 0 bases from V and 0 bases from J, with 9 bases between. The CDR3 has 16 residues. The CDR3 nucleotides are TGTGCCAGCTCACCACCCGACGGGAGCTCCTACAATGAGCAGTTCTTC. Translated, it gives CASSPPDGSSYNEQFF.

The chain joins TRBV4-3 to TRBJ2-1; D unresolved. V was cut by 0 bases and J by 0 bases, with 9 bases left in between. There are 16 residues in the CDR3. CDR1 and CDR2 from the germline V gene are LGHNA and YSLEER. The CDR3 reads CASSQDIGGSYNEQFF. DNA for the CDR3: TGCGCCAGCAGCCAAGATATCGGCGGCTCCTACAATGAGCAGTTCTTC.

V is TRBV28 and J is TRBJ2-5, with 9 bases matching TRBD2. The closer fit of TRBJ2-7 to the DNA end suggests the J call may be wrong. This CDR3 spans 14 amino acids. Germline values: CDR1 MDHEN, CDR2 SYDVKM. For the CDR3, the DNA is TGTGCCAGCAGTTTATTAGCGGGAGCGTACGAGCAGTACTTC. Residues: CASSLLAGAYEQYF.

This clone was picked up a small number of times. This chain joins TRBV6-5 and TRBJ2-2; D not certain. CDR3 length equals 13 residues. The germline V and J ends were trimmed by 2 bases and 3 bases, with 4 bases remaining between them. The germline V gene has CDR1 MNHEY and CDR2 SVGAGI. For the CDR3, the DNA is TGTGCCAGCAGTTACACGGACACCGGGGAGCTGTTTTTT. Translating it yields CASSYTDTGELFF.

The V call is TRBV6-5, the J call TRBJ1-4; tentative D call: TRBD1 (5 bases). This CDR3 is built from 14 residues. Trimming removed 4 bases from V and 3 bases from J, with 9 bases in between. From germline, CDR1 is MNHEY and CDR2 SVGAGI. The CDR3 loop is CASSFRGANEKLFF. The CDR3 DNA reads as TGTGCCAGCAGTTTTCGGGGGGCTAATGAAAAACTGTTTTTT.

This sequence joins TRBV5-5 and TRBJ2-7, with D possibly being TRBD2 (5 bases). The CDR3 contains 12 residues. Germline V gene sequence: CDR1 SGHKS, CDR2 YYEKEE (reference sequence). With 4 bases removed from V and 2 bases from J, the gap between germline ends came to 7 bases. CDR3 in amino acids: CASSVGTYEQYF. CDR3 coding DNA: TGTGCCAGCAGCGTCGGGACCTACGAGCAGTACTTC.

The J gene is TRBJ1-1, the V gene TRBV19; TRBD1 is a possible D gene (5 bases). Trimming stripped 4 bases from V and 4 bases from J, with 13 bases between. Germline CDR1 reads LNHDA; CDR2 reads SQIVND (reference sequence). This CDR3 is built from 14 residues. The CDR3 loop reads CASSNPGLGTEAFF. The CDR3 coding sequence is TGTGCCAGTAGTAATCCAGGGTTGGGCACTGAAGCTTTCTTT.

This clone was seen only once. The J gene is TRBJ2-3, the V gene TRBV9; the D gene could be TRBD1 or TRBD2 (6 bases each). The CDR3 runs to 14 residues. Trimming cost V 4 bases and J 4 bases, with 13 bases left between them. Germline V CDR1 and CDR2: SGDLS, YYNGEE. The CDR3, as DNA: TGTGCCAGCAGCCCACAGGGAGGTGCAGATACGCAGTATTTT. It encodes CASSPQGGADTQYF. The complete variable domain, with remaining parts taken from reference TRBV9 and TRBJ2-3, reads DSGVTQTPKHLITATGQRVTLRCSPRSGDLSVYWYQQSLDQGLQFLIQYYNGEERAKGNILERFSAQQFPDLHSELNLSSLELGDSALYFCASSPQGGADTQYFGPGTRLTVL.

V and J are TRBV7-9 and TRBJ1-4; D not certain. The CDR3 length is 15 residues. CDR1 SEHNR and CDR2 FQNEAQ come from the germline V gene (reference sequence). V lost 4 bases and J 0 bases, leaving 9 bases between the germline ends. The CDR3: CASSSGGPTNEKLFF. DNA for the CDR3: TGTGCCAGCAGCTCGGGAGGTCCAACTAATGAAAAACTGTTTTTT.

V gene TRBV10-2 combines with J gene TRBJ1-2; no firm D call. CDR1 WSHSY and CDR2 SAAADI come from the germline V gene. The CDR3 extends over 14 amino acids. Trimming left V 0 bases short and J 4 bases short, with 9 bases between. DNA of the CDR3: TGCGCCAGCAGTGAGTCGTCCTCGGTCTATGGCTACACCTTC. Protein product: CASSESSSVYGYTF.

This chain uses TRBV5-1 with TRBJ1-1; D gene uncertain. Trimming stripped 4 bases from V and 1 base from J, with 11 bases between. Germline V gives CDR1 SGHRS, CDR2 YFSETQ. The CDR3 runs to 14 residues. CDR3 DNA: TGCGCCAGCAGCCAGGACGGTGGGAACACTGAAGCTTTCTTT. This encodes CASSQDGGNTEAFF.

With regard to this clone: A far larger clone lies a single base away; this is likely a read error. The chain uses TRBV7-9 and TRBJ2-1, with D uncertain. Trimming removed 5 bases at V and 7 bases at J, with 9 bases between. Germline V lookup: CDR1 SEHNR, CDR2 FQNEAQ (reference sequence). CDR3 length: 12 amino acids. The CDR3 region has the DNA TGTGCCAGCAGCCCCGACGATAATGAGCAGTTCTTC. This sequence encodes CASSPDDNEQFF. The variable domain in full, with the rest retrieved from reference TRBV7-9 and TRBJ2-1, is DTGVSQNPRHKITKRGQNVTFRCDPISEHNRLYWYRQTLGQGPEFLTYFQNEAQLEKSRLLSDRFSAERPKGSFSTLEIQRTEQGDSAMYLCASSPDDNEQFFGPGTRLTVL.

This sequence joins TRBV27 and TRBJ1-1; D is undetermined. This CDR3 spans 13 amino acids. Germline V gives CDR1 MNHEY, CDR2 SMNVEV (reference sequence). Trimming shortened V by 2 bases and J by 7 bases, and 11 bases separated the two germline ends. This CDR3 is CASSLQQGLEAFF. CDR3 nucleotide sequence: TGTGCCAGCAGTTTACAACAAGGGCTTGAAGCTTTCTTT.

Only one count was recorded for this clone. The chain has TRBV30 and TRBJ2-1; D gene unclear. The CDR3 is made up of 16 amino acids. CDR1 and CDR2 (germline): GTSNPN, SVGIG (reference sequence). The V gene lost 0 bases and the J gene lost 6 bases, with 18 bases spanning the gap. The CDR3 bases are TGTGCCTGGAGTGTAGGGCTGGGCTTGACGGGCAATGAGCAGTTCTTC. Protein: CAWSVGLGLTGNEQFF.